This is a list of T cell receptor beta chains from one sample in a study of T cell changes during pregnancy in multiple sclerosis. Some clones are missing from TCRdb's copy, which holds only in-frame ones; the method was immunoSEQ multiplex PCR. This sample carries 50,000 or so clones, more than 85% of them seen once, and the ten largest clones take roughly 1.1%. This specimen was peripheral blood, taken after pregnancy. The receptors shown here come from a female donor in good health, enrolled as a control in a pregnancy study. Both conserved end residues are part of each CDR3. The D gene is left open where the match is weak. The size field is filled for only some rows; it gives once, few, many or a size class.

>TRBD2|TRBJ2-3|.|TRBV5-1
CASDRASGLSTDTQYF
TGCGCCAGCGACCGGGCTAGCGGACTGAGCACAGATACGCAGTATTTT
>TRBD2|TRBJ2-6|.|TRBV28
CASSTGGSGANVLTF
TGTGCCAGCTCCACGGGGGGATCGGGGGCCAACGTCCTGACTTTC
>.|TRBJ2-2|.|TRBV6-4
CASSQGQNTGELFF
TGTGCCAGCAGTCAGGGACAGAACACCGGGGAGCTGTTTTTT
>.|TRBJ2-7|once|TRBV4-1
CASSPGGRSYEQYF
TGCGCCAGCAGCCCGGGGGGCCGCTCCTACGAGCAGTACTTC
>.|TRBJ1-4|.|TRBV6-4
CASSETSARGGEKLFF
TGTGCCAGCAGTGAAACAAGTGCCCGGGGAGGTGAAAAACTGTTTTTT
>.|TRBJ1-3|.|TRBV9
CASTKGENSGNTIYF
TGTGCCAGCACCAAGGGGGAGAACTCTGGAAACACCATATATTTT
>.|TRBJ1-1|once|TRBV6-6
CASSYGRGNTEAFF
TGTGCCAGCAGTTACGGCAGGGGGAACACTGAAGCTTTCTTT
>.|TRBJ2-1|.|TRBV7-2
CASSSRRVGFSSYNEQFF
TGTGCCAGCAGCTCCCGCAGGGTCGGCTTCAGCTCCTACAATGAGCAGTTCTTC
>.|TRBJ2-2|.|TRBV27
CASSLRLRGYSNTGELFF
TGTGCCAGCAGTTTACGCCTCAGGGGCTACTCGAACACCGGGGAGCTGTTTTTT
>.|TRBJ2-7|.|TRBV6-5
CASSTGTLGQYF
TGTGCCAGCAGCACAGGGACACTAGGGCAGTACTTC